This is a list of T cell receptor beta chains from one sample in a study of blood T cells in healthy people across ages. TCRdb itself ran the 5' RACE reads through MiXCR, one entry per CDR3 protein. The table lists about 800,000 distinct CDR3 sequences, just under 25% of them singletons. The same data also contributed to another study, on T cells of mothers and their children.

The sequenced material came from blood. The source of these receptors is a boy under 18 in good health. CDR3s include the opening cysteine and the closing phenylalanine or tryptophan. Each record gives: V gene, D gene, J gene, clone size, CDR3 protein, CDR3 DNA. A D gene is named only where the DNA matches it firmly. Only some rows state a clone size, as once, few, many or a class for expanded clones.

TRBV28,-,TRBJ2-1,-,CASSTWGYEQFF,TGTGCCAGCAGTACCTGGGGATATGAGCAGTTCTTC
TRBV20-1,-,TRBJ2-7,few,CSARGFYRDGEVEQYF,TGCAGTGCTAGGGGGTTTTACCGGGACGGGGAGGTCGAGCAGTACTTC
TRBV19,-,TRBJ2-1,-,CASSGGLLGEEQFF,TGTGCCAGTAGTGGGGGACTTCTCGGGGAAGAGCAGTTCTTC
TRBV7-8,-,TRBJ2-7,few,CASSLATGPDFRFF,TGTGCCAGCAGCTTGGCAACCGGACCCGATTTCAGGTTCTTC
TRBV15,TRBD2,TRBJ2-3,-,CATSRVPTSGRGTDTQYF,TGTGCCACCAGCAGAGTCCCGACTAGCGGGAGGGGCACAGATACGCAGTATTTT
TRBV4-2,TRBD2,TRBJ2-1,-,CASSHLAGPQGNEQFF,TGTGCCAGCAGCCATTTAGCGGGACCTCAAGGCAATGAGCAGTTCTTC
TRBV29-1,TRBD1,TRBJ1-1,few,CSGDSYTEAFF,TGCAGCGGGGACAGCTACACTGAAGCTTTCTTT
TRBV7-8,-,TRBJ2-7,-,CASSDAASEQYF,TGTGCCAGCAGCGACGCCGCAAGCGAGCAGTACTTC
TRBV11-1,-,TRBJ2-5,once,CASSLDTVGREQYF,TGTGCCAGCAGCTTGGACACTGTGGGGAGAGAGCAGTACTTC
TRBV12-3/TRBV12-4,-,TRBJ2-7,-,CASRRWGAGEQYF,TGTGCCAGCAGGCGCTGGGGGGCGGGCGAGCAGTACTTC
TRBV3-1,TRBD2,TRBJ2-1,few,CASRQTGTSGLNEQFF,TGTGCCAGCAGACAAACAGGGACTAGCGGCCTGAATGAGCAGTTCTTC
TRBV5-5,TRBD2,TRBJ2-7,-,CARSLVLAGMNEQYF,TGTGCCAGAAGCTTGGTGCTAGCGGGGATGAACGAGCAGTACTTC
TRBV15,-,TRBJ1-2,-,CATSRATGDLNYGYTF,TGTGCCACCAGCAGAGCCACGGGGGATCTTAACTATGGCTACACCTTC
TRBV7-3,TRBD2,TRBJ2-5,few,CASSFVSGGQETQYF,TGTGCCAGCAGCTTCGTGTCGGGGGGGCAAGAGACCCAGTACTTC
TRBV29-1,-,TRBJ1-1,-,CSVGGLEAFF,TGCAGCGTGGGGGGCCTTGAAGCTTTCTTT
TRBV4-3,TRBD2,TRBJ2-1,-,CASSQGSGRASEQFF,TGCGCCAGCAGCCAAGGGAGCGGGAGGGCCTCCGAGCAGTTCTTC
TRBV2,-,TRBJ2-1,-,CASRGAVGVNSNEQFF,TGTGCCAGCAGGGGCGCCGTCGGGGTCAACAGCAATGAGCAGTTCTTC
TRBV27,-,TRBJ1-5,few,CASSLFGGGNQPQHF,TGTGCCAGCAGTTTATTCGGGGGCGGCAATCAGCCCCAGCATTTT
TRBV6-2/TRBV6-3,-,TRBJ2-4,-,CATNSPGVIQYF,TGTGCCACAAACTCCCCCGGGGTCATTCAGTACTTC
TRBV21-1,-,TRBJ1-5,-,CASSKIFQGDQPQHF,TGTGCCAGCAGCAAAATTTTCCAGGGGGATCAGCCCCAGCATTTT
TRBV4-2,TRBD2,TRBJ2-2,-,CASSLTSGRANTGELFF,TGTGCCAGCAGCCTTACTAGCGGGAGAGCCAACACCGGGGAGCTGTTTTTT
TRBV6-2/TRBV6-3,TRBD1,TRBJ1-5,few,CASSDTGVRNQPQHF,TGTGCCAGCAGTGACACAGGGGTCCGCAATCAGCCCCAGCATTTT
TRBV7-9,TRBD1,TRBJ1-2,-,CASSLGQVGISYGYTF,TGTGCCAGCAGCCTGGGACAGGTGGGAATTTCGTATGGCTACACCTTC
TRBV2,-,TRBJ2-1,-,CASVAESYNEQFF,TGTGCCAGCGTGGCGGAATCCTACAATGAGCAGTTCTTC
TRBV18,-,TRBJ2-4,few,CASSPGRDDIRYF,TGTGCCAGCTCACCAGGCAGGGATGACATTCGGTACTTC
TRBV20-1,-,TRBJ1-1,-,CSARLAGGGEAFF,TGCAGTGCTAGGCTGGCCGGGGGGGGTGAAGCTTTCTTT
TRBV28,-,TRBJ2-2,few,CASSLSWAGGGSGELFF,TGTGCCAGCAGTCTAAGCTGGGCAGGGGGAGGATCCGGGGAGCTGTTTTTT
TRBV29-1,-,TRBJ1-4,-,CSVGTVNEKLFF,TGCAGCGTTGGAACAGTTAATGAAAAACTGTTTTTT
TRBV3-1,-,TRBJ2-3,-,CASSQFGVRTDTQYF,TGTGCCAGCAGCCAGTTTGGTGTTCGCACAGATACGCAGTATTTT
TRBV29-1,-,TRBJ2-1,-,CSAKDYLATSYNEQFF,TGCAGCGCAAAGGACTACCTAGCAACGTCCTACAATGAGCAGTTCTTC
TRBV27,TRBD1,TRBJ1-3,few,CASSATGAGNTIYF,TGTGCCAGCAGTGCGACAGGGGCTGGAAACACCATATATTTT
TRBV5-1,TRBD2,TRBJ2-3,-,CASSLLTSGRDTQYF,TGCGCCAGCAGCCTTTTAACTAGCGGGAGAGATACGCAGTATTTT
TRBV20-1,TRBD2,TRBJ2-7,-,CSARDGRNSYEQYF,TGCAGTGCTAGAGACGGGAGGAACTCCTACGAGCAGTACTTC
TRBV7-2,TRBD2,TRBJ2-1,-,CASSLGRGTSGGNEQFF,TGTGCCAGCAGCTTAGGACGGGGGACTAGCGGGGGAAATGAGCAGTTCTTC
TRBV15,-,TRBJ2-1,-,CATSSYQINEQFF,TGTGCCACCAGCAGTTATCAGATCAATGAGCAGTTCTTC
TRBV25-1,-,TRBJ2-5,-,CASSRGSIETQYF,TGTGCCAGCAGCAGGGGTAGTATAGAGACCCAGTACTTC
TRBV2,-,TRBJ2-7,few,CASNHRNSYEQYF,TGTGCCAGCAATCACAGGAACTCCTACGAGCAGTACTTC